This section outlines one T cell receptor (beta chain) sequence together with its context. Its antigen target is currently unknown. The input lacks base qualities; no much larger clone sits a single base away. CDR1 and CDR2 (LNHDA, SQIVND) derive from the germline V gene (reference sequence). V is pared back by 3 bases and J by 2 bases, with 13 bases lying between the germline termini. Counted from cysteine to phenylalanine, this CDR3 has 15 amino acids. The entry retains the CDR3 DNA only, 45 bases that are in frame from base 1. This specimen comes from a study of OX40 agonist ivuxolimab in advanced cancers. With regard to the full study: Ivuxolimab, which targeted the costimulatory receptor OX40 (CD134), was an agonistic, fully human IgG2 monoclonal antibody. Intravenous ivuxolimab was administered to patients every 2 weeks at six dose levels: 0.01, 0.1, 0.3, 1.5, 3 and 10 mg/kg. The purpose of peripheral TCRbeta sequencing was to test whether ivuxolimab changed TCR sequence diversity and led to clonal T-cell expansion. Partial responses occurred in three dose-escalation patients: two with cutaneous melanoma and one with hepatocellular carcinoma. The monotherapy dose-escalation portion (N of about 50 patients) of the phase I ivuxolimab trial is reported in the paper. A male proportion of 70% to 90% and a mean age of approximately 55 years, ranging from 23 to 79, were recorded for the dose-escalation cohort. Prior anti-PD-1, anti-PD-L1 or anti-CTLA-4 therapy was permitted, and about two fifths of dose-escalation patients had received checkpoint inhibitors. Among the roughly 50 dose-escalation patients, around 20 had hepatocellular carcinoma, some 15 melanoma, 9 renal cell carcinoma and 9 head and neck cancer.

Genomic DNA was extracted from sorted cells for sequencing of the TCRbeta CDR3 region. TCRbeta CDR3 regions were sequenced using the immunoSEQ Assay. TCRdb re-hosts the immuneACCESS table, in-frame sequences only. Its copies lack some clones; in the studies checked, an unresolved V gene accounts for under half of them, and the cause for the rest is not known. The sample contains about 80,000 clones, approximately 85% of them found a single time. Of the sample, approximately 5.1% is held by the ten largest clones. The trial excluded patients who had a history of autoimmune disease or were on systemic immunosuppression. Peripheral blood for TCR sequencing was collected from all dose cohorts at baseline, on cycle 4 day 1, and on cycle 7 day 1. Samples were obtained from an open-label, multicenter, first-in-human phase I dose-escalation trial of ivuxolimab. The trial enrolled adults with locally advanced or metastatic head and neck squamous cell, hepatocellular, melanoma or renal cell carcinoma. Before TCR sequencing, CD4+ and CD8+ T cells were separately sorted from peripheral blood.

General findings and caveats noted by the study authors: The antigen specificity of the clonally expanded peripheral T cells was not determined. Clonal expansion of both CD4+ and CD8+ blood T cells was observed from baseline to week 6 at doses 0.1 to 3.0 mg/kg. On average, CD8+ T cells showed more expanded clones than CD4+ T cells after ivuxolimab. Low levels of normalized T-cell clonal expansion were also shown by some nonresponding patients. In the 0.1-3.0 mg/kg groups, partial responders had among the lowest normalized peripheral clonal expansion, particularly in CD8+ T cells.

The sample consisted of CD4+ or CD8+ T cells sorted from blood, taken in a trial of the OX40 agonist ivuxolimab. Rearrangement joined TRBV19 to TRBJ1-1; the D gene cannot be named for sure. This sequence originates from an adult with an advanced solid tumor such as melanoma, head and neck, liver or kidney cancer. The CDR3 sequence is CASSISGIVNTEAFF. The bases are TGTGCCAGTAGTATTTCCGGGATAGTAAACACTGAAGCTTTCTTT.